This T cell receptor (beta chain) is drawn from a study of human thymus T cells. Points on this clone: Its cognate antigen is unknown.

Assay used: immunoSEQ multiplex PCR; TCRdb lists only in-frame clones, some missing. This table has about 60,000 clones, over 85% appearing once. The sample donors, healthy Finnish infants, were having corrective surgery for congenital heart defects. Only four of the eight donors provided an approximately 0.45-1 mL blood sample. Blood DNA came from all available leukocytes, not a fixed cell number. The ends were cut back, 0 bases at V and 4 bases at J, with 14 bases in the middle. This CDR3 has 16 amino acids. The germline V gene encodes CDR1 SGHRS and CDR2 YFSETQ. Findings and caveats of the study: Usage of V and J genes appeared biased in thymic and blood repertoires.

The sequence was collected from a boy under two years old with a congenital heart defect but otherwise immunologically healthy. V gene TRBV5-1 combines with J gene TRBJ2-4; no clear D gene. Source material: blood. In DNA form, the CDR3 reads TGCGCCAGCAGCTTGGAATATCCGGGCGCGAAAAACATTCAGTACTTC. This gives the protein CASSLEYPGAKNIQYF.